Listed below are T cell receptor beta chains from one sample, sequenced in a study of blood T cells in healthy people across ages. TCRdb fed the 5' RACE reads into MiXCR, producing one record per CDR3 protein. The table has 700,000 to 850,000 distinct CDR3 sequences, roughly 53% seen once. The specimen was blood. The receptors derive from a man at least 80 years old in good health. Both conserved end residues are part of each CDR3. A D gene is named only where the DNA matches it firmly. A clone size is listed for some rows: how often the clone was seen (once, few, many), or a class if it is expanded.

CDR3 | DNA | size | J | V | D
CASVSSADTQYF | TGTGCCTCCGTGAGTTCCGCAGATACGCAGTATTTT | NA | TRBJ2-3 | TRBV28 | NA
CASSPLAGGSQFF | TGTGCCAGCAGCCCCCTAGCGGGAGGTAGTCAGTTCTTC | NA | TRBJ2-1 | TRBV3-1 | TRBD2
CASSPSILQDEQYF | TGTGCCAGCAGCCCCTCGATCCTCCAGGACGAGCAGTACTTC | NA | TRBJ2-7 | TRBV9 | NA
CASSQTSVLYEQYF | TGTGCCAGCAGCCAAACTAGCGTCCTCTACGAGCAGTACTTC | NA | TRBJ2-7 | TRBV28 | TRBD2
CSAREGGVGAEKLFF | TGCAGTGCTAGGGAAGGTGGGGTTGGGGCAGAAAAACTGTTTTTT | NA | TRBJ1-4 | TRBV20-1 | NA
CASSPGGQVRYF | TGTGCCAGCAGCCCGGGGGGACAGGTCCGGTACTTC | NA | TRBJ2-5 | TRBV7-9 | NA
CASSATGSAGETQYF | TGTGCCAGCAGTGCCACGGGATCTGCGGGGGAGACCCAGTACTTC | once | TRBJ2-5 | TRBV25-1 | NA
CASSKVIEARVSGLPNNEQFF | TGTGCCAGCAGCAAAGTAATTGAGGCTAGGGTGAGTGGTTTACCAAACAATGAGCAGTTCTTC | NA | TRBJ2-1 | TRBV21-1 | NA
CSAKVAYEQYF | TGCAGTGCCAAAGTCGCCTACGAGCAGTACTTC | NA | TRBJ2-7 | TRBV20-1 | NA
CASSLLTGKGHEQYF | TGCGCCAGCAGCCTTCTGACAGGGAAAGGACACGAGCAGTACTTC | few | TRBJ2-7 | TRBV5-1 | TRBD1
CASIGDRVYNEQFF | TGTGCCAGCATTGGGGACAGGGTCTACAATGAGCAGTTCTTC | NA | TRBJ2-1 | TRBV6-6 | TRBD1
CASSTGTGLNTEAFF | TGCGCCAGCAGCACCGGGACAGGTTTGAACACTGAAGCTTTCTTT | few | TRBJ1-1 | TRBV5-1 | TRBD1
CASSQGPSLDTQYF | TGTGCCAGCAGCCAGGGCCCCTCACTAGATACGCAGTATTTT | few | TRBJ2-3 | TRBV7-3 | NA
CATHFIETQYF | TGTGCCACTCATTTTATAGAGACCCAGTACTTC | NA | TRBJ2-5 | TRBV6-1 | NA
CASSRLAGVNPPSEQYF | TGTGCCAGCAGTCGGTTAGCGGGAGTCAATCCCCCTAGCGAGCAGTACTTC | NA | TRBJ2-7 | TRBV2 | TRBD2